This T cell receptor (beta chain) emerged from a study of blood T cell repertoires in COVID-19. V gave up 6 bases and J gave up 5 bases; unmatched junction bases: 4. CDR3 length: 14 amino acids. Germline CDR1 reads MNHEY; CDR2 reads SMNVEV (reference sequence). The cohort comprised adults aged about 18 to 89 years residing in under 30 US areas. Recovered status applied to Cohort 3 donors who had two consecutive negative PCRs. It also applied to those with clearance or with symptom resolution. Clones were sequenced by immunoSEQ multiplex PCR, and TCRdb holds only the in-frame ones, with some missing. The sample records roughly 330,000 clones, 80% to 90% being singletons.

Sequenced sample: PBMCs or T cells enriched from blood (not recorded which). This sequence was found in a man in his thirties or forties who had recovered from COVID-19. This chain uses TRBV27 with TRBJ1-6; 7 bases are shared with TRBD1. CDR3 region: CASRGTVDNSPLHF. Here the CDR3 DNA reads TGTGCCAGCAGGGGGACAGTAGATAATTCACCCCTCCACTTT.